This TCR beta chain is drawn from a study of blood T cell repertoires in COVID-19. Study-level information: The samples span acute and convalescent COVID-19 from the United States, Italy and Spain.

In the source study's methods: Cell counts per sample came from amplifying reference gene primers. Only in-frame clones appear in the TCRdb table, and some are missing; sequencing was by immunoSEQ multiplex PCR. The V and J calls and clone size were taken over from that table, and D and trimming were inferred from the DNA. Here the sample spans some 150,000 clones, around 84% being singletons. CDR3 length equals 15 residues. V and J are TRBV21-1 and TRBJ2-6; the table names TRBD2, a call not compared with the DNA. TRBV21-1 represents a pseudogene. Sequenced: peripheral blood. This TCR derives from a human donor in a cohort sampled during active COVID-19. This CDR3 reads CASSKTGSGANVLTF. The CDR3 DNA reads as TGTGCCAGCAGCAAAACGGGCTCTGGGGCCAACGTCCTGACTTTC.